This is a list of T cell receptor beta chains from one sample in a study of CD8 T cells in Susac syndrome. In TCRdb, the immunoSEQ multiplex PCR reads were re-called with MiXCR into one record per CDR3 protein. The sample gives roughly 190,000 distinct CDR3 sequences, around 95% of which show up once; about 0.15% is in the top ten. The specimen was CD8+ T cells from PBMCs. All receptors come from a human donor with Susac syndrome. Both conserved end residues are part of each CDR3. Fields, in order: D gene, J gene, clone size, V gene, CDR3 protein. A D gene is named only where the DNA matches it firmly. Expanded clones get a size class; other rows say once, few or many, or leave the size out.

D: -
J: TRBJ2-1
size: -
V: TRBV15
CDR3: CATSSFQGLGSYNEQFF

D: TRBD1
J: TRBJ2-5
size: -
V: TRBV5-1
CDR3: CASSFRQGTQETQYF

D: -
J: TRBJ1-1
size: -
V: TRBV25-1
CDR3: CASSEGGLAFF

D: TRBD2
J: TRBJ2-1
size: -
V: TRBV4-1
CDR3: CASSPGTSGAYGSYNEQFF

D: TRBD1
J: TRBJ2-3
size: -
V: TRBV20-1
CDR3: CSASRGTALLSTDTQYF

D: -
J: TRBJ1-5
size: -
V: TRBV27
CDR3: CASSLGPRGQPQHF

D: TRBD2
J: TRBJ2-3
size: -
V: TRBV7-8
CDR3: CASSTGLADTDTQYF

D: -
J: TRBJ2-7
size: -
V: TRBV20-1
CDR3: CSASERVWSYEQYF

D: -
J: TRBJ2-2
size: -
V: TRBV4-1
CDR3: CASSQEGQIESGELFF

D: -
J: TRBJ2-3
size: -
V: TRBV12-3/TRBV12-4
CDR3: CASIGTGGTDTQYF

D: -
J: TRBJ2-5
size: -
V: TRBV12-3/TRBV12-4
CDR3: CASSPPVRVQETQYF

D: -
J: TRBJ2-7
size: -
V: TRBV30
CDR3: CAWRSAHSYEQYF

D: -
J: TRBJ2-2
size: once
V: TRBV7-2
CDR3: CASSYRSGELFF

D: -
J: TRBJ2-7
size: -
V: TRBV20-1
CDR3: CSASSDTTYEQYF

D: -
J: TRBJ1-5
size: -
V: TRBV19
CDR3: CASNTWDSNQPQHF

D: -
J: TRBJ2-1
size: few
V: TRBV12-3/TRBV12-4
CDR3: CASSFGDEQFF

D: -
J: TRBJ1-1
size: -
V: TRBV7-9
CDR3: CASSPTGWVGTEAFF

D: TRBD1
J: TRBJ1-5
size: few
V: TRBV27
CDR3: CASSLGQGYQPQHF

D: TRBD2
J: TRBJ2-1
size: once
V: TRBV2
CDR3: CASSEAGERGKYEQFF

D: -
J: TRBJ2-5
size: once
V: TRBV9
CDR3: CASSVGTQGTQYF

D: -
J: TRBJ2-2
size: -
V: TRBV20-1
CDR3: CSARDHGFGTFPGELFF

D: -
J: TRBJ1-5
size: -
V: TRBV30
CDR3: CAWSVLGFGQPQHF

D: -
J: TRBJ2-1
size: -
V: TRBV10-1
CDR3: CASSESAGRGSGNEQFF

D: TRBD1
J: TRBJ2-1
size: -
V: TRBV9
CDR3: CASSVGTGSYNEQFF